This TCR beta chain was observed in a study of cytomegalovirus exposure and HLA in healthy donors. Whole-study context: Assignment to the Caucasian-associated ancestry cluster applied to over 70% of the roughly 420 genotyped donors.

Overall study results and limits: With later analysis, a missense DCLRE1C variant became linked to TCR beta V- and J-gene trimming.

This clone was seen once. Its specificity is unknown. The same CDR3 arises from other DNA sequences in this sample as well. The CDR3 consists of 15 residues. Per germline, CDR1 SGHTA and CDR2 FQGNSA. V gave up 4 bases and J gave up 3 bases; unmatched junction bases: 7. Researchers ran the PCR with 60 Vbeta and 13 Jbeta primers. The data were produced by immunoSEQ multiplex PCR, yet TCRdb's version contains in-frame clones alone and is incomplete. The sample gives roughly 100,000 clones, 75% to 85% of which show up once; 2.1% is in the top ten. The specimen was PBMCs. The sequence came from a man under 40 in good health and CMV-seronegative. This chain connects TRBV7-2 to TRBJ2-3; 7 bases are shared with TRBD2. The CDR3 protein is CASSSRELRTDTQYF. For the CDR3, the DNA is TGTGCCAGCAGCTCGCGGGAGTTAAGAACAGATACGCAGTATTTT.